This T cell receptor (beta chain) was sequenced during a study of cytomegalovirus exposure and HLA in healthy donors. Germline trimming cut 4 bases from V and 4 bases from J; bases unmatched to any gene: 12. Germline values: CDR1 SGHRS, CDR2 YFSETQ. This CDR3 is 16 amino acids long. PCR amplification relied on 60 Vbeta primers (plus 13 Jbeta primers). TCRdb's table, derived via immunoSEQ multiplex PCR, lists solely in-frame clones and lacks some. The repertoire holds a few hundred thousand clones, around 79% seen once, with approximately 0.22% in the top ten. The clonotype comes from a girl aged 2 to 9 in good health and CMV-seronegative. The chain uses TRBV5-1 and TRBJ2-7; 9 bases are a match to TRBD1. The sample was PBMCs. CDR3 nucleotide sequence: TGCGCCAGCAGCCCAGGACCGGGACAGGGAGGTTACGAGCAGTACTTC. Encoded protein: CASSPGPGQGGYEQYF.